This is a list of T cell receptor beta chains from one sample in a study of Ad26.COV2.S vaccination and SARS-CoV-2 variants. Here immunoSEQ multiplex PCR was the method, and the copy in TCRdb shows in-frame clones only, minus some. The profile shows about 440,000 clones, about nine tenths of them singletons. Sequenced here: peripheral blood, sampled in a trial of Ad26.COV2.S vaccine versus placebo. These receptors came from a person between 18 and 59 years old who received the Ad26.COV2.S COVID-19 vaccine or a placebo. The CDR3 runs from the conserved cysteine through the conserved F or W. D genes are given only for firm matches. Clone size is given for some rows only: seen once, a few or many times, or a class if the clone is expanded.

D,size,J,V,CDR3,DNA
NA,NA,TRBJ1-1,TRBV7-8,CASSLFRVTEAFF,TGTGCCAGCAGCTTATTTCGGGTGACTGAAGCTTTCTTT
NA,once,TRBJ2-1,TRBV5-3,CARSLGISNEQFF,TGTGCCAGAAGCTTGGGGATATCCAATGAGCAGTTCTTC
TRBD1,NA,TRBJ2-7,TRBV11-2,CASSRTGQGSSYEQYF,TGTGCCAGCAGCCGAACGGGACAGGGGAGCTCCTACGAGCAGTACTTC
NA,NA,TRBJ2-1,TRBV9,CASSVGLPSYNEQFF,TGTGCCAGCAGCGTAGGACTCCCCTCCTACAATGAGCAGTTCTTC
TRBD2,NA,TRBJ2-3,TRBV5-1,CASSFREGTDTQYF,TGCGCCAGCAGCTTCCGGGAGGGCACAGATACGCAGTATTTT
NA,once,TRBJ2-7,TRBV7-2,CASSLTRAYEQYF,TGTGCCAGCAGCCTCACCCGGGCCTACGAGCAGTACTTC
TRBD2,NA,TRBJ2-7,TRBV4-3,CASSQGLAGGYEQYF,TGCGCCAGCAGCCAAGGACTAGCGGGAGGTTACGAGCAGTACTTC
NA,once,TRBJ1-4,TRBV6-4,CASSEGVGGEKLFF,TGTGCCAGCAGTGAAGGGGTAGGGGGTGAAAAACTGTTTTTT
TRBD2,NA,TRBJ2-1,TRBV7-6,CASSKSKVREGLIDEQFF,TGTGCCAGCAGCAAATCAAAGGTGCGGGAGGGCCTGATAGATGAGCAGTTCTTC
TRBD1,NA,TRBJ1-1,TRBV28,CASSRTGRYSNTEAFF,TGTGCCAGCTCAAGGACAGGACGATACTCGAACACTGAAGCTTTCTTT
NA,few,TRBJ1-6,TRBV28,CASSPQGAHSPLHF,TGTGCCAGCAGTCCCCAGGGTGCGCATTCACCCCTCCACTTT
TRBD2,NA,TRBJ2-7,TRBV28,CASWPLAGGNEQYF,TGTGCCAGCTGGCCTTTGGCGGGAGGTAACGAGCAGTACTTC
NA,NA,TRBJ2-1,TRBV4-1,CASSQDRLAISEQFF,TGCGCCAGCAGCCAAGATCGGCTAGCCATATCTGAGCAGTTCTTC
NA,NA,TRBJ2-3,TRBV29-1,CSVGLFKGMVTDTQYF,TGCAGCGTTGGTCTGTTCAAGGGTATGGTCACAGATACGCAGTATTTT
NA,NA,TRBJ2-1,TRBV12-2,CASRPPEGSSYNEQFF,TGTGCAAGTCGACCCCCCGAAGGGAGCTCCTACAATGAGCAGTTCTTC
TRBD1,NA,TRBJ2-2,TRBV5-4,CASSSGQGASGELFF,TGTGCCAGCAGCTCGGGACAGGGCGCTTCCGGGGAGCTGTTTTTT
NA,NA,TRBJ2-4,TRBV5-1,CASSLVGGNIQYF,TGCGCCAGCAGCTTGGTTGGGGGGAACATTCAGTACTTC
NA,NA,TRBJ1-3,TRBV10-3,CATGRGNGNTIYF,TGTGCCACCGGAAGGGGGAACGGAAACACCATATATTTT
NA,NA,TRBJ2-3,TRBV4-1,CASSQDLRDRTDTQYF,TGCGCCAGCAGCCAAGATCTCCGGGACCGCACAGATACGCAGTATTTT
TRBD2,NA,TRBJ2-7,TRBV6-2/TRBV6-3,CASSQGLAGDHEQYF,TGTGCCAGCAGCCAGGGACTAGCGGGAGATCACGAGCAGTACTTC
TRBD1,once,TRBJ2-7,TRBV5-6,CASSSWTGAYREQYF,TGTGCCAGCAGCTCGTGGACAGGGGCTTATCGGGAGCAGTACTTC
NA,NA,TRBJ1-3,TRBV11-2,CASSLNGGPGNTIYF,TGTGCCAGCAGCTTAAACGGGGGCCCTGGAAACACCATATATTTT
TRBD2,NA,TRBJ2-3,TRBV18,CASSPRRGDGDTDTQYF,TGTGCCAGCTCACCCAGACGGGGGGACGGTGACACAGATACGCAGTATTTT
NA,NA,TRBJ2-1,TRBV12-3/TRBV12-4,CASSLVRYNEQFF,TGTGCCAGCAGTTTAGTTCGGTACAATGAGCAGTTCTTC
NA,NA,TRBJ1-5,TRBV30,CAWSVPAGKGNQPQHF,TGTGCCTGGAGTGTACCAGCAGGGAAGGGCAATCAGCCCCAGCATTTT
TRBD1,once,TRBJ1-2,TRBV4-3,CASSQGRQGYYGYTF,TGCGCCAGCAGCCAAGGCAGACAGGGGTACTATGGCTACACCTTC
NA,NA,TRBJ2-7,TRBV7-2,CASSLTYEQYF,TGTGCCAGCAGCCTTACCTACGAGCAGTACTTC
TRBD2,NA,TRBJ2-3,TRBV27,CASSQGTSASTDTQYF,TGTGCCAGCAGTCAAGGGACTAGCGCGAGCACAGATACGCAGTATTTT
NA,NA,TRBJ2-1,TRBV6-5,CASRNVNEQFF,TGTGCCAGCAGAAATGTCAATGAGCAGTTCTTC
TRBD2,NA,TRBJ2-3,TRBV19,CASSISASGSYPRTDTQYF,TGTGCCAGTAGTATTTCGGCTAGCGGGAGTTATCCACGCACAGATACGCAGTATTTT
TRBD2,NA,TRBJ2-1,TRBV30,CAWGDYQSFYNEQFF,TGTGCCTGGGGGGACTATCAGAGCTTCTACAATGAGCAGTTCTTC
NA,NA,TRBJ2-6,TRBV27,CASSFLASSGANVLTF,TGTGCCAGCAGTTTCTTAGCTTCCTCTGGGGCCAACGTCCTGACTTTC
NA,NA,TRBJ2-1,TRBV11-1,CASSSRLGLGRNEQFF,TGTGCCAGCAGCTCCCGACTGGGGTTGGGGCGGAATGAGCAGTTCTTC
TRBD2,NA,TRBJ2-1,TRBV13,CASSLGLAGFNEQFF,TGTGCCAGCAGCTTGGGACTAGCAGGATTCAATGAGCAGTTCTTC
NA,NA,TRBJ1-1,TRBV6-2/TRBV6-3,CASSYRGAEAFF,TGTGCCAGCAGTTACCGGGGGGCTGAAGCTTTCTTT
NA,NA,TRBJ2-3,TRBV10-2,CASSDSGRTDTQYF,TGCGCCAGCAGTGATTCAGGACGCACAGATACGCAGTATTTT
NA,NA,TRBJ1-4,TRBV15,CATSREDKRREKLFF,TGTGCCACCAGCAGAGAGGACAAAAGGCGAGAAAAACTGTTTTTT
TRBD1,NA,TRBJ2-3,TRBV6-2/TRBV6-3,CASSYSTGATDTQYF,TGTGCCAGCAGTTACTCGACAGGGGCCACAGATACGCAGTATTTT
NA,NA,TRBJ1-2,TRBV23-1,CASSQGLNYGYTF,TGCGCCAGCAGTCAGGGCCTGAACTATGGCTACACCTTC
TRBD2,NA,TRBJ2-5,TRBV7-2,CASSLRPGLAQETQYF,TGTGCCAGCAGCCTTCGCCCGGGACTAGCGCAAGAGACCCAGTACTTC
TRBD1,NA,TRBJ1-4,TRBV2,CASSEVGTGANEKLFF,TGTGCCAGCAGTGAAGTTGGGACAGGCGCTAATGAAAAACTGTTTTTT
TRBD1,NA,TRBJ2-2,TRBV4-1,CASSLQGTGVLGGELFF,TGCGCCAGCAGCCTACAAGGGACAGGGGTTTTAGGCGGGGAGCTGTTTTTT
NA,NA,TRBJ1-1,TRBV2,CASSVMGGTEAFF,TGTGCCAGCAGTGTTATGGGGGGGACTGAAGCTTTCTTT
NA,NA,TRBJ1-1,TRBV7-9,CASSSPGGYTEAFF,TGTGCCAGCAGCTCCCCGGGAGGGTACACTGAAGCTTTCTTT
NA,NA,TRBJ2-1,TRBV7-3,CASRMASQDEQFF,TGTGCCAGCAGAATGGCCTCACAGGATGAGCAGTTCTTC
TRBD1,NA,TRBJ1-2,TRBV5-6,CASSFAGTGGGYGYTF,TGTGCCAGCAGCTTCGCCGGGACAGGGGGTGGCTATGGCTACACCTTC
NA,NA,TRBJ2-1,TRBV7-2,CASSPYSGLGDNEQFF,TGTGCCAGCAGCCCCTATTCGGGCCTAGGAGATAATGAGCAGTTCTTC
NA,NA,TRBJ2-5,TRBV9,CASSVEGVFEETQYF,TGTGCCAGCAGCGTAGAGGGGGTTTTTGAGGAGACCCAGTACTTC
TRBD1,NA,TRBJ1-6,TRBV28,CASSQGGRGNSPLHF,TGTGCCAGCAGCCAGGGGGGACGGGGGAATTCACCCCTCCACTTT
NA,NA,TRBJ1-3,TRBV14,CASSQSAGVGNTIYF,TGTGCCAGCAGCCAATCAGCGGGGGTCGGAAACACCATATATTTT
NA,NA,TRBJ2-3,TRBV7-2,CASSFGTEISTDTQYF,TGTGCCAGCAGCTTTGGAACGGAAATTAGCACAGATACGCAGTATTTT